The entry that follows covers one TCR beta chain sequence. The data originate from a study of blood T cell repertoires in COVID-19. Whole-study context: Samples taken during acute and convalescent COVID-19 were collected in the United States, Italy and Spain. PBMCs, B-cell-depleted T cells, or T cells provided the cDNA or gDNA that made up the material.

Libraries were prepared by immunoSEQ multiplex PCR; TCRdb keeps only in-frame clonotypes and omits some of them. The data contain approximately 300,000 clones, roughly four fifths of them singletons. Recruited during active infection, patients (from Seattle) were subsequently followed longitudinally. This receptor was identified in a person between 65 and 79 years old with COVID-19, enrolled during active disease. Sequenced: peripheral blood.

The CDR3 DNA follows: TGTGCCATCAGTGAGGGGACAGCCGTGAACACTGAAGCTTTCTTT. Encoded protein: CAISEGTAVNTEAFF. The V and J genes are TRBV10-3 and TRBJ1-1; TRBD1 matches at 7 bases. This CDR3 is 15 amino acids long. Germline V gene data show CDR1 as ENHRY and CDR2 as SYGVKD. V shed 2 bases and J 0 bases; nucleotides not matched to a gene: 3.